This T cell receptor beta chain was recorded in a study of blood T cell repertoires in COVID-19. CDR1 SGHAT and CDR2 FQNNGV come from the germline V gene. V dropped 5 bases and J dropped 0 bases, with 10 bases sitting between them. The CDR3 sequence is 15 residues long. Assay used: immunoSEQ multiplex PCR; TCRdb lists only in-frame clones, some missing. The sample has 99,000 or so clones; roughly 80% are singletons. The sequenced sample was peripheral blood. The J gene is TRBJ1-4, the V gene TRBV11-2; unclear D gene. The TCR comes from a man between 60 and 75 years old with acute or convalescent COVID-19. CDR3 sequence reads: CASSLGGTTNEKLFF. The CDR3 DNA reads as TGTGCCAGCAGCCTCGGAGGGACAACTAATGAAAAACTGTTTTTT. The complete variable domain, with remaining parts taken from reference TRBV11-2 and TRBJ1-4, reads EAGVAQSPRYKIIEKRQSVAFWCNPISGHATLYWYQQILGQGPKLLIQFQNNGVVDDSQLPKDRFSAERLKGVDSTLKIQPAKLEDSAVYLCASSLGGTTNEKLFFGSGTQLSVL.